A selection of T cell receptor beta chains follows, all from one sample in a study of response to subunit inactivated influenza vaccine. TCRdb reprocessed the RT-PCR reads via MiXCR and lists one record per CDR3 protein. The sample yields hundreds of thousands of distinct CDR3 sequences, about 10% seen once. These data also featured in a second study, about T cells expressing NK-cell markers.

The source was PBMCs from blood, collected on the day of vaccination. These receptors came from a man in his fifties or sixties who received an inactivated influenza vaccine. The CDR3 runs from the conserved cysteine through the conserved F or W. The D gene is left open where the match is weak. Clone size, where shown, is once, few, many, or a class for clones that have expanded.

clone_size	j_call	v_call	cdr3_length	d_call	cdr3_nt	cdr3_aa
-	TRBJ1-1	TRBV6-5	19	TRBD1	TGTGCCAGCAGTTACTCGATTTCCGGACAGGGGCGAACAAACACTGAAGCTTTCTTT	CASSYSISGQGRTNTEAFF
-	TRBJ2-7	TRBV20-1	11	-	TGCAGTGCTAGTGCGGGGTACGAGCAGTACTTC	CSASAGYEQYF
few	TRBJ1-1	TRBV12-3/TRBV12-4	11	-	TGTGCCAGCAAGTTTGACACTGAAGCTTTCTTT	CASKFDTEAFF
few	TRBJ2-7	TRBV20-1	12	-	TGCAGTGCTTGGGAGGGGGCCTACGAGCAGTACTTC	CSAWEGAYEQYF
-	TRBJ2-5	TRBV11-2	14	-	TGTGCCAGCAGCTTAGAGTCGAGGAGGGAAACCCAGTACTTC	CASSLESRRETQYF
few	TRBJ1-1	TRBV10-2	13	-	TGCGCCAGCAGCCAGAACCAGGACACTGAAGCTTTCTTT	CASSQNQDTEAFF
-	TRBJ1-2	TRBV9	16	TRBD1	TGTGCCAGCAGCGATCGACCAGGGGGTACTAACTATGGCTACACCTTC	CASSDRPGGTNYGYTF
many	TRBJ1-2	TRBV3-1	14	TRBD1	TGTGCCAGCAGCCTGAGGACAGGGTACTATGGCTACACCTTC	CASSLRTGYYGYTF
-	TRBJ1-2	TRBV12-3/TRBV12-4	12	-	TGTGCCAGCAGTTTAAGTGACTATGGCTACACCTTC	CASSLSDYGYTF
few	TRBJ2-7	TRBV5-6	15	-	TGTGCCAGCAGCTTGCGAGGGGGATCCCTCTACGAGCAGTACTTC	CASSLRGGSLYEQYF
-	TRBJ2-3	TRBV11-2	15	-	TGTGCCAGCAGCCCCTCAGGGACATTGCGTAATACGCAGTATTTT	CASSPSGTLRNTQYF
-	TRBJ2-5	TRBV28	18	TRBD2	TGTGCCAGCAGTTTCCTAAGCCCGGGACTAGCGGGAGAAGAGACCCAGTACTTC	CASSFLSPGLAGEETQYF
few	TRBJ2-6	TRBV18	15	-	TGTGCCAGCTCACCGGGTCAACCGGGGGCCAACGTCCTGACTTTC	CASSPGQPGANVLTF
-	TRBJ2-7	TRBV10-3	12	-	TGTGCCATCACCCCGGGACTCTACGAGCAGTACTTC	CAITPGLYEQYF
-	TRBJ2-1	TRBV29-1	13	TRBD2	TGCAGCGTTGATGTTAGCGGGACGAATGAGCAGTTCTTC	CSVDVSGTNEQFF
-	TRBJ2-2	TRBV5-1	16	TRBD2	TGCGCCAGCAGCTTGGGACTAGCGGGAGGTTCCGGGGAGCTGTTTTTT	CASSLGLAGGSGELFF
-	TRBJ2-1	TRBV20-1	14	TRBD1	TGCAGTGCAGGACAGGGAATTACCTACAATGAGCAGTTCTTC	CSAGQGITYNEQFF
few	TRBJ2-1	TRBV4-3	17	TRBD1	TGCGCCAGCAGCCAATACTACAGGGGACAGTCCTACAATGAGCAGTTCTTC	CASSQYYRGQSYNEQFF
few	TRBJ2-5	TRBV29-1	12	-	TGCAGCGGAGGGCGAGAGAGAGAGACCCAGTACTTC	CSGGRERETQYF
-	TRBJ2-7	TRBV19	13	-	TGTGCCAGTAGTAAGGGCAGGATGTACGAGCAGTACTTC	CASSKGRMYEQYF
few	TRBJ2-7	TRBV4-3	16	TRBD2	TGCGCCAGCAGCCAAGCAGCGGGAGGGCCTTACGACGAGCAGTACTTC	CASSQAAGGPYDEQYF
-	TRBJ2-1	TRBV20-1	17	TRBD2	TGCAGTGCTATTGGTCCGGGCGGGGGGTCATCCTACAATGAGCAGTTCTTC	CSAIGPGGGSSYNEQFF